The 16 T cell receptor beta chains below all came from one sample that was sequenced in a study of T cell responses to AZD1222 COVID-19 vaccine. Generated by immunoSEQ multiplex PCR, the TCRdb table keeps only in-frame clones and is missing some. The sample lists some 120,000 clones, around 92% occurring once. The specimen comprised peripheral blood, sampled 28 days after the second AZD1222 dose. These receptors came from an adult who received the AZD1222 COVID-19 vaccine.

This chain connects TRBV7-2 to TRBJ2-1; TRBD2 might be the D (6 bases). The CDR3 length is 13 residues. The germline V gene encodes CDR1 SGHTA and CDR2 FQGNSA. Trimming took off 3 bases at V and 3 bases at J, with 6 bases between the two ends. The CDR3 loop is CASSFSGYNEQFF. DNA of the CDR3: TGTGCCAGCAGCTTTAGCGGCTACAATGAGCAGTTCTTC.

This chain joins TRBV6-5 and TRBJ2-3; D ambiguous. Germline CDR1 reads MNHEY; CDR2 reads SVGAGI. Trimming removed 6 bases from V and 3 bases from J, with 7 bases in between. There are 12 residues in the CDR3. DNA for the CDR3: TGTGCCAGCAGAGATGGTACAGATACGCAGTATTTT. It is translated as CASRDGTDTQYF.

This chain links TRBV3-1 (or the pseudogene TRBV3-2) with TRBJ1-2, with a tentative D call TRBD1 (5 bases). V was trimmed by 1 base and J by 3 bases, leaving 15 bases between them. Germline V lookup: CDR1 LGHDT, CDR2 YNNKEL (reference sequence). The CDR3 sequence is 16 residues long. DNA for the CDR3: TGTGCCAGCAGCCAAGTTACACGGGGCGCCGACTATGGCTACACCTTC. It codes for CASSQVTRGADYGYTF.

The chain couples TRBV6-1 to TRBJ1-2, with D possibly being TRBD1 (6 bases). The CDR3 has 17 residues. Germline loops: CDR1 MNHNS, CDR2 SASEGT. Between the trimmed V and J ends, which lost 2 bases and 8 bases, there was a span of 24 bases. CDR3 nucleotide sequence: TGTGCCAGCAGTGAATCAACAGGGCCCCTTTTACTGTCCGGCTACACCTTC. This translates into CASSESTGPLLLSGYTF.

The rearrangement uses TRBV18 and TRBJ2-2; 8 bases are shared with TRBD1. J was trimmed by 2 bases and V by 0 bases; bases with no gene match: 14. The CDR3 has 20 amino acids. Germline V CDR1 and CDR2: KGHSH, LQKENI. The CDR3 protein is CASSPPISQGGFGNTGELFF. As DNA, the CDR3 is TGTGCCAGCTCACCACCTATCTCACAGGGGGGCTTCGGAAACACCGGGGAGCTGTTTTTT.

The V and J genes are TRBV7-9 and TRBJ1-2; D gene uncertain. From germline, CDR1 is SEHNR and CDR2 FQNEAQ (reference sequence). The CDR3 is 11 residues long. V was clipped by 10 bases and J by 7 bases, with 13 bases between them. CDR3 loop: CAISGDGGYTF. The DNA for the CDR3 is TGTGCCATCTCAGGCGATGGTGGCTACACCTTC.

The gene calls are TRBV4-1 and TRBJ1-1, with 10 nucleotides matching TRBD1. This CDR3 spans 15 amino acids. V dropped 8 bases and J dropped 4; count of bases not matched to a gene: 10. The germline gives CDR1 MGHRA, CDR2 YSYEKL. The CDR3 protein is CASRSPGQGTTEAFF. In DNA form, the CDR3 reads TGCGCCAGCCGAAGCCCGGGACAGGGGACCACTGAAGCTTTCTTT.

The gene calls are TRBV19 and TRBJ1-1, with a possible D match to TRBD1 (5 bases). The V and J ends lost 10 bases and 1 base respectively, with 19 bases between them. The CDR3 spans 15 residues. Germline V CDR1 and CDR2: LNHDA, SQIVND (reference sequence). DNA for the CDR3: TGTGCCACAAGCCCGGTGGGCAGGGAGAACACTGAAGCTTTCTTT. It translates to CATSPVGRENTEAFF.

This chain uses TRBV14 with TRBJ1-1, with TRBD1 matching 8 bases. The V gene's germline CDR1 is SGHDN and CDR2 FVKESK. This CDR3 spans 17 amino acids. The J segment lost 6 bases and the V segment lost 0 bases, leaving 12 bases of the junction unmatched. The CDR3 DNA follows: TGTGCCAGCAGCCAAGATTTTATTGACCCAGGGGGCCCTGAAGCTTTCTTT. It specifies CASSQDFIDPGGPEAFF.

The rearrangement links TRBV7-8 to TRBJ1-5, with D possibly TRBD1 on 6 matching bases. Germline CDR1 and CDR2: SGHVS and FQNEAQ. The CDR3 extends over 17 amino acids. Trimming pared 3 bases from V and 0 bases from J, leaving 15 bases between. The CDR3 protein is CASSLIQGPNSNQPQHF. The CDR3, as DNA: TGTGCCAGCAGCTTGATACAGGGACCGAATAGCAATCAGCCCCAGCATTTT.

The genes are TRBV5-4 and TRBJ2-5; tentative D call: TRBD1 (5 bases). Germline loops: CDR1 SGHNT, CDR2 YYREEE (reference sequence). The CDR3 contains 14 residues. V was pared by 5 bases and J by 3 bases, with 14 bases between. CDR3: CASSIQGREETQYF. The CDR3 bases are TGTGCCAGCAGTATCCAGGGTAGGGAAGAGACCCAGTACTTC.

CDR3 in DNA: TGTGCCACCAGCAGGGCTGGCGGGAGTCCTAGTACAGATACGCAGTATTTT. The encoded protein is CATSRAGGSPSTDTQYF. V is TRBV15 and J is TRBJ2-3; 7 nucleotides agree with TRBD2. The CDR3 sequence is 17 residues long. The germline CDR1 and CDR2 sequences are LNHNV and YYDKDF (reference sequence). J gave up 3 bases and V 3 bases, and 12 bases lay outside the gene matches.

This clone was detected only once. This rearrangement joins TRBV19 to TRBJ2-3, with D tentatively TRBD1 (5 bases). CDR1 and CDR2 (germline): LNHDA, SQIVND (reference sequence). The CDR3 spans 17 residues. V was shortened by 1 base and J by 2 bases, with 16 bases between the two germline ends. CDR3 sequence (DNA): TGTGCCAGTAGTATAGGGAACTTCGGCAGGGCCACAGATACGCAGTATTTT. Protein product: CASSIGNFGRATDTQYF.

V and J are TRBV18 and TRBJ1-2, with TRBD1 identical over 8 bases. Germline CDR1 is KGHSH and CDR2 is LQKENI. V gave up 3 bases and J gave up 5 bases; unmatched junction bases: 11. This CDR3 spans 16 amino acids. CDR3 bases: TGTGCCAGCTCACCTCTGGCGGACAGGGTAAATTATGGCTACACCTTC. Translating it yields CASSPLADRVNYGYTF.

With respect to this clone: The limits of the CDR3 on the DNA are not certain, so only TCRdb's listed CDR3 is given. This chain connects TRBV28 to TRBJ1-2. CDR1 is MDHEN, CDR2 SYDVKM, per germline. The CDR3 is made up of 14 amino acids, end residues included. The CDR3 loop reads CASSSSGRGDGYTF.

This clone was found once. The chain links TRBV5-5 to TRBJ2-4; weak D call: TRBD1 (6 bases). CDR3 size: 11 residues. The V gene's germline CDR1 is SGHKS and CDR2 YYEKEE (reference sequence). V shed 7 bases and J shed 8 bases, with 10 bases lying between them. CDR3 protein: CASGGFDIQYF. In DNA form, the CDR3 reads TGTGCCAGCGGGGGCTTTGACATTCAGTACTTC.